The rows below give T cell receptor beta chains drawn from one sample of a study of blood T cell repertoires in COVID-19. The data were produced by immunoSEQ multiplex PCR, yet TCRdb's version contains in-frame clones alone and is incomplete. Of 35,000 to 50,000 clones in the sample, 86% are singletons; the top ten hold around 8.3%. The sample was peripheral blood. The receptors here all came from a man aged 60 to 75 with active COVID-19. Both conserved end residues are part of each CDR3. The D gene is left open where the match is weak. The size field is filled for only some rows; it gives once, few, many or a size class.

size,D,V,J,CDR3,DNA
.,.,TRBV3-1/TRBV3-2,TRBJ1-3,CASSQDYAGGLRNTIYF,TGTGCCAGCAGCCAAGATTACGCGGGGGGGCTTAGAAACACCATATATTTT
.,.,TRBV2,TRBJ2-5,CASSEAWQVQETQYF,TGTGCCAGCAGTGAAGCGTGGCAGGTCCAAGAGACCCAGTACTTC
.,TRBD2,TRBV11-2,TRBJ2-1,CASSSGLAGVEQFF,TGTGCCAGCAGCTCCGGACTAGCGGGAGTTGAGCAGTTCTTC
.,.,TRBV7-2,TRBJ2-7,CASSPGLYEQYF,TGTGCCAGCAGCCCAGGACTTTACGAGCAGTACTTC
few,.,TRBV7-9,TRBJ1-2,CASSFIAPEGYTF,TGTGCCAGCAGCTTTATTGCCCCTGAGGGCTACACCTTC
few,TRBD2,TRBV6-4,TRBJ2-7,CASSDESGRGYEQYF,TGTGCCAGCAGTGATGAGAGCGGGAGGGGATACGAGCAGTACTTC
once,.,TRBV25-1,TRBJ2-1,CASTTSYNEQFF,TGTGCCAGCACAACTTCCTACAATGAGCAGTTCTTC
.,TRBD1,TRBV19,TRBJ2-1,CASSIQAGGREQFF,TGTGCCAGTAGTATTCAGGCAGGGGGACGTGAGCAGTTCTTC
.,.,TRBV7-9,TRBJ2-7,CASSLVQGSHEQYF,TGTGCCAGCAGCTTAGTCCAGGGGTCTCACGAGCAGTACTTC
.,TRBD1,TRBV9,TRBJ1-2,CASSVVSRQGGGYTF,TGTGCCAGCAGCGTAGTATCAAGGCAGGGGGGCGGCTACACCTTC
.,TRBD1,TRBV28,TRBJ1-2,CASSLKAGWTGENYGYTF,TGTGCCAGCAGTTTAAAGGCGGGCTGGACAGGAGAAAACTATGGCTACACCTTC
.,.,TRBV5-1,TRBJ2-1,CASSLALAGLYNEQFF,TGCGCCAGCAGCTTGGCTCTGGCGGGACTCTACAATGAGCAGTTCTTC
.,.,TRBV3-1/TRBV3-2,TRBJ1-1,CASSQAGIQAFF,TGTGCCAGCAGCCAAGCAGGAATACAAGCTTTCTTT
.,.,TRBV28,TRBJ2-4,CASNRLKESLAKNIQYF,TGTGCCAGCAACCGACTGAAGGAAAGTTTAGCCAAAAACATTCAGTACTTC
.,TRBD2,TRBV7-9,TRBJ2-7,CASSQTSGYYEQYF,TGTGCCAGCAGCCAGACTAGCGGGTACTACGAGCAGTACTTC
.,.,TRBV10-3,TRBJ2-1,CAISVGEDRNNEQFF,TGTGCCATCAGTGTTGGTGAGGATCGGAACAATGAGCAGTTCTTC
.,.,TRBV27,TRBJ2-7,CASSLFGSLSYEQYF,TGTGCCAGCAGTTTATTCGGTTCCCTCTCCTACGAGCAGTACTTC
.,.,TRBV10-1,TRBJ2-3,CATPAVCFERDTQYF,TGCGCCACCCCCGCCGTCTGTTTCGAGCGGGATACGCAGTATTTT
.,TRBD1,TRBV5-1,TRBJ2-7,CASSLALGGGISEQYF,TGCGCCAGCAGCTTGGCCTTAGGGGGCGGAATCAGCGAGCAGTACTTC
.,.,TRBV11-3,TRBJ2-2,CASSSGSFRDTGELFF,TGTGCCAGCAGCTCCGGGTCGTTTCGGGACACCGGGGAGCTGTTTTTT
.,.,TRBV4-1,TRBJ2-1,CASSRAPGQYNEQFF,TGCGCCAGCAGCCGAGCACCGGGACAATACAATGAGCAGTTCTTC
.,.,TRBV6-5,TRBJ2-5,CASILGQTGTQYF,TGTGCCAGCATTCTAGGACAGACCGGGACCCAGTACTTC
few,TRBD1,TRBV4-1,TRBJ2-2,CASSDRGHDTGELFF,TGCGCCAGCAGCGACAGGGGGCACGACACCGGGGAGCTGTTTTTT
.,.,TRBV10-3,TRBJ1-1,CAISGGNTEAFF,TGTGCCATCAGTGGCGGAAACACTGAAGCTTTCTTT
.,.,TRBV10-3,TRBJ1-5,CAISEKRVSQPQHF,TGTGCCATCAGTGAAAAACGGGTGAGTCAGCCCCAGCATTTT
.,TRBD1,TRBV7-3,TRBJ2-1,CASSHGQGSENEQFF,TGTGCCAGCAGCCATGGACAGGGGTCAGAGAATGAGCAGTTCTTC
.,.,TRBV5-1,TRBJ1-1,CASSSGVVMNTEAFF,TGCGCCAGCAGCTCAGGGGTTGTCATGAACACTGAAGCTTTCTTT
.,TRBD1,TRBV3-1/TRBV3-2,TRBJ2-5,CASSRTGGFLETQYF,TGTGCCAGCTCTAGGACAGGGGGCTTTTTAGAGACCCAGTACTTC
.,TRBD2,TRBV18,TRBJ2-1,CASCTGRENEQFF,TGTGCCAGCTGTACGGGGAGGGAGAATGAGCAGTTCTTC
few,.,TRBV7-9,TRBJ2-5,CASSLELAMGETQYF,TGTGCCAGCAGCTTAGAATTAGCGATGGGGGAGACCCAGTACTTC
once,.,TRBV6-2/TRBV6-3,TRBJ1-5,CASSYGRGAASNQPQHF,TGTGCCAGCAGTTATGGGCGGGGGGCAGCGAGCAATCAGCCCCAGCATTTT
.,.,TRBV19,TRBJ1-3,CASSIGWPLPEAGNTIYF,TGTGCCAGTAGTATCGGATGGCCCCTGCCCGAGGCTGGAAACACCATATATTTT
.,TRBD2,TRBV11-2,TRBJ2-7,CASSYRTSGNNEQYF,TGTGCCAGCAGCTACCGGACTAGCGGGAACAACGAGCAGTACTTC
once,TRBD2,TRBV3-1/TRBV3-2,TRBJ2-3,CASSQGFGRNTQYF,TGTGCCAGCAGCCAAGGGTTCGGGAGGAATACGCAGTATTTT
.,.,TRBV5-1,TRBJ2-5,CASSLARETQYF,TGCGCCAGCAGCTTGGCCAGAGAGACCCAGTACTTC
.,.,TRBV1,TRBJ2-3,CTSSQFIGVWAVRGTDTQYF,TGCACCAGCAGCCAATTTATAGGGGTTTGGGCGGTTCGGGGGACAGATACGCAGTATTTT